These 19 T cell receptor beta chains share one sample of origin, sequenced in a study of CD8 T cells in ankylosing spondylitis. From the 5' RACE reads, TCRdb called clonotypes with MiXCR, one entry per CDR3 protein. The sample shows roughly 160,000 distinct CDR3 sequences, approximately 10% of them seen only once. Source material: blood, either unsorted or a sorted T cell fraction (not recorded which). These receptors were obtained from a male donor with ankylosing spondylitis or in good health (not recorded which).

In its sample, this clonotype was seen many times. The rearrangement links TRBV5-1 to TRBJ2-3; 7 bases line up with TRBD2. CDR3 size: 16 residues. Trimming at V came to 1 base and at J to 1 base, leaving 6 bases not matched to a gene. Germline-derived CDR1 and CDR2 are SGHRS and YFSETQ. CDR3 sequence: CASSLRLAVGTDTQYF. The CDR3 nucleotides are TGCGCCAGCAGCTTGCGACTAGCCGTCGGCACAGATACGCAGTATTTT.

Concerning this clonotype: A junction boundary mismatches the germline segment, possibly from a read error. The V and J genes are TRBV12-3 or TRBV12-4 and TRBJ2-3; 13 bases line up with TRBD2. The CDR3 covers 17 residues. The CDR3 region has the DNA TGCGCCAGCAGTGATCGGACTAGCGGGAGATTCGCAGATACGCAGTATTTT. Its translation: CASSDRTSGRFADTQYF.

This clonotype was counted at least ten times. The CDR3 bases are TGCGCCAGCAGCTTGGTTCCAGGCGAAGAGACCCAGTACTTC. It yields the protein CASSLVPGEETQYF. V and J are TRBV5-1 and TRBJ2-5; unclear D gene. From germline, CDR1 is SGHRS and CDR2 YFSETQ. The CDR3 contains 14 residues. The ends were cut back, 0 bases at V and 3 bases at J, with 9 bases in the middle.

CDR3 sequence reads: CSARGDRVNQPQHF. The CDR3 DNA reads as TGCAGTGCTAGGGGGGACAGGGTCAATCAGCCCCAGCATTTT. This chain joins TRBV20-1 and TRBJ1-5; 9 nucleotides line up with TRBD1. This CDR3 has 14 residues. J gave up 3 bases and V 3 bases, and 3 bases lay outside the gene matches. In germline, CDR1 is DFQATT, CDR2 SNEGSKA (reference sequence).

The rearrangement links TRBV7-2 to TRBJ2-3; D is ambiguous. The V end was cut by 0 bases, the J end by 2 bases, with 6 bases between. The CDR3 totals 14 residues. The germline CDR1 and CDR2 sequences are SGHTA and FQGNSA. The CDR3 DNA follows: TGTGCCAGCAGCTTAGCCGTAAACACAGATACGCAGTATTTT. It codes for CASSLAVNTDTQYF.

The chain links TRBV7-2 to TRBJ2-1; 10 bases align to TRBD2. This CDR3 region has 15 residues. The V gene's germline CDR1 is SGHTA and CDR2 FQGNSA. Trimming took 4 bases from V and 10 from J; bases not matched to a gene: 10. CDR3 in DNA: TGTGCCAGCAGCTCCCTACTAGCGGGAACCCTCGAGCAGTTCTTC. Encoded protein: CASSSLLAGTLEQFF.

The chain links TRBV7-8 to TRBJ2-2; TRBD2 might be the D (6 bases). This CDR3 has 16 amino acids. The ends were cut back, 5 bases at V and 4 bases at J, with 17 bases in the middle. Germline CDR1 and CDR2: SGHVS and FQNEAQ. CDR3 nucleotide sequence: TGTGCCAGCAGCCGGAGGGCAGGAGTGAGCACCGGGGAGCTGTTTTTT. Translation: CASSRRAGVSTGELFF.

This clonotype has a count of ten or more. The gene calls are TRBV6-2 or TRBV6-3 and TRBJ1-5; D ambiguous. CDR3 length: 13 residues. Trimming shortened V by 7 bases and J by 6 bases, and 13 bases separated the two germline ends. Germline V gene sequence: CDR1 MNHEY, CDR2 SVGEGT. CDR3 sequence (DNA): TGTGCCAGCACAGCGACGATGAGTCAGCCCCAGCATTTT. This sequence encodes CASTATMSQPQHF.

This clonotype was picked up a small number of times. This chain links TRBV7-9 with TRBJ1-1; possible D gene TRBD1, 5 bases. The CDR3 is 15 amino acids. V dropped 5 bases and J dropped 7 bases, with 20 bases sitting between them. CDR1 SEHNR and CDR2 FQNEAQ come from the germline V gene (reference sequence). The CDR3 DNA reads TGTGCCAGCAGCCCTAATGCGGGGCCCCTGCATGAAGCTTTCTTT. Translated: CASSPNAGPLHEAFF.

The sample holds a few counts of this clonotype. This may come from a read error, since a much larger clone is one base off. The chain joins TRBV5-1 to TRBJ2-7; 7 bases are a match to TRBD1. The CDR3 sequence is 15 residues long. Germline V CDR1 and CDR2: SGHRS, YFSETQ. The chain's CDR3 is CVSSLTGAHAFEQYF. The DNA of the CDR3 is TGCGTCAGCAGCCTCACAGGGGCCCACGCATTCGAGCAGTACTTC. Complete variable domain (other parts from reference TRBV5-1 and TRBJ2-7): KAGVTQTPRYLIKTRGQQVTLSCSPISGHRSVSWYQQTPGQGLQFLFEYFSETQRNKGNFPGRFSGRQFSNSRSEMNVSTLELGDSALYLCVSSLTGAHAFEQYFGPGTRLTVT.

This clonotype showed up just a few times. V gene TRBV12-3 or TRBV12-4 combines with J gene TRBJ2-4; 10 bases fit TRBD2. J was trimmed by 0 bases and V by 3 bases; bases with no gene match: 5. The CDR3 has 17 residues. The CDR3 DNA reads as TGTGCCAGCAGTTTCCTAGCGGGGGATCTAGCCAAAAACATTCAGTACTTC. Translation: CASSFLAGDLAKNIQYF.

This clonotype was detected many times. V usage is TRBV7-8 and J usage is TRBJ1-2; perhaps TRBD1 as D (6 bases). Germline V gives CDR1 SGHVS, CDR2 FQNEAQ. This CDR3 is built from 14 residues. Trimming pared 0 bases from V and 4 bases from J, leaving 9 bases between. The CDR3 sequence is CASSLAAGAYGYTF. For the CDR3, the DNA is TGTGCCAGCAGCTTAGCTGCGGGGGCCTATGGCTACACCTTC. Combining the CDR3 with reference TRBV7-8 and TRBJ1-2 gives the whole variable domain GAGVSQSPRYKVAKRGQDVALRCDPISGHVSLFWYQQALGQGPEFLTYFQNEAQLDKSGLPSDRFFAERPEGSVSTLKIQRTQQEDSAVYLCASSLAAGAYGYTFGSGTRLTVV.

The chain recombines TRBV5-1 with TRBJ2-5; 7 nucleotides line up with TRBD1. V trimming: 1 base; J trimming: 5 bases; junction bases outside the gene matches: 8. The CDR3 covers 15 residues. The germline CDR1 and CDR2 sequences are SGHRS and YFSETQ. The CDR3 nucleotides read TGCGCCAGCAGCTTGCGGGACAGTTCACGGGAGACCCAGTACTTC. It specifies CASSLRDSSRETQYF. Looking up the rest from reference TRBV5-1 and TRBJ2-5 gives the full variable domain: KAGVTQTPRYLIKTRGQQVTLSCSPISGHRSVSWYQQTPGQGLQFLFEYFSETQRNKGNFPGRFSGRQFSNSRSEMNVSTLELGDSALYLCASSLRDSSRETQYFGPGTRLLVL.

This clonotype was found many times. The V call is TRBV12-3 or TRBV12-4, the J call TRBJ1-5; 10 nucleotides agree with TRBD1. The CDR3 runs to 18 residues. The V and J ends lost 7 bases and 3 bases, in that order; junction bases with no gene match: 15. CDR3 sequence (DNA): TGTGCCAGCAAGCTGAATAGTTCGGGACAGGGGAACAATCAGCCCCAGCATTTT. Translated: CASKLNSSGQGNNQPQHF.

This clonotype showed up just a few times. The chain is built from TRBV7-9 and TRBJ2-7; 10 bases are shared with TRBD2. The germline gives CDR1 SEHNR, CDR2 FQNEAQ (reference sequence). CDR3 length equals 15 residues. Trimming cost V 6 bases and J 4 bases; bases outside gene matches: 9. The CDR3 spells CASSSSGRAPYEQYF. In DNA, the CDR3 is TGTGCCAGCAGTTCCAGCGGGAGGGCACCTTACGAGCAGTACTTC.

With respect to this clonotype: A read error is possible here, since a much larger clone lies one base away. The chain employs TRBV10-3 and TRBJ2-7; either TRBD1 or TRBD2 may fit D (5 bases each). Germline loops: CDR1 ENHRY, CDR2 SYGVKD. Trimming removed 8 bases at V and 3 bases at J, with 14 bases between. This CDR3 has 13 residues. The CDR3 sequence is CAIGLDSFYEQYF. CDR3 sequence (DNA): TGTGCCATCGGACTCGACAGCTTCTACGAGCAGTACTTC.

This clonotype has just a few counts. CDR3 residues: CASSSRDRDSPLHF. The CDR3 region has the DNA TGCGCCAGCAGCTCCCGGGACAGGGATTCACCCCTCCACTTT. The gene calls are TRBV4-3 and TRBJ1-6; 9 bases align to TRBD1. CDR1 and CDR2 (germline): LGHNA, YSLEER. The CDR3 runs to 14 residues. Unmatched junction bases numbered 4, after V lost 5 bases and J lost 8 bases.

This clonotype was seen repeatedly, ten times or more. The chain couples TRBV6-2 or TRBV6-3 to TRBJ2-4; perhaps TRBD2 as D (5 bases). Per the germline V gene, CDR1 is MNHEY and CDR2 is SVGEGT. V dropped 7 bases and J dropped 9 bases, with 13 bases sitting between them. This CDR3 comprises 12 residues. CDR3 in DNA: TGTGCCAGCACCGACTATGGCGTCATTCAGTACTTC. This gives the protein CASTDYGVIQYF.

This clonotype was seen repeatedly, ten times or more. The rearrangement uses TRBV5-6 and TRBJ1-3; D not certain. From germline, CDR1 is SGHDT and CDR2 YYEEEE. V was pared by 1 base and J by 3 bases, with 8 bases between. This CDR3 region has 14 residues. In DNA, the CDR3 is TGTGCCAGCAGCTTGAAAGGGCTTGGAAACACCATATATTTT. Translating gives CASSLKGLGNTIYF.